This T cell receptor beta chain was found in a study of blood T cell repertoires in COVID-19. Whole-study context: COVID-19 samples collected from the United States, Italy and Spain covered acute and convalescent phases. The cDNA or gDNA used as material had been derived from T cells, B-cell-depleted T cells, or PBMCs.

CDR1 SGHRS and CDR2 YFSETQ come from the germline V gene. This CDR3 region has 15 residues. V gave up 2 bases and J gave up 6 bases, with 18 bases separating them. Original handling: How many nucleated cells were present was estimated from reference gene primer amplification. Only in-frame clones appear in the TCRdb table, and some are missing; sequencing was by immunoSEQ multiplex PCR. That table furnishes V, J and clone size, whereas the DNA furnished D and trimming. The table shows 120,000 to 150,000 clones, with 86% occurring only once. Sequenced: peripheral blood. This chain joins TRBV5-1 and TRBJ2-7; a possible D gene is TRBD2 (6 bases). The clonotype originates from a woman aged 60-75 years with acute or convalescent COVID-19. CDR3 sequence: CASSLLQLAGGEQYF. In DNA, the CDR3 is TGCGCCAGCAGCTTACTCCAACTAGCTGGCGGCGAGCAGTACTTC.